The 5 T cell receptor beta chains reported below all come from one sample, sequenced in a study of cytomegalovirus exposure and HLA in healthy donors. This PCR relied on a set of 60 Vbeta primers and 13 Jbeta primers. Produced via immunoSEQ multiplex PCR; TCRdb's table is partial and in-frame only. Among roughly 100,000 clones listed, approximately 82% were seen once. The material sequenced was PBMCs. The receptors shown here come from a man in his forties in good health and CMV-seropositive.

Here the CDR3 DNA reads TGTGCCACCAGCAGCCTAGACAGTCGCTCCTACAATGAGCAGTTCTTC. Translated: CATSSLDSRSYNEQFF. V gene TRBV15 combines with J gene TRBJ2-1; the D gene is possibly TRBD1 (5 bases). This CDR3 is built from 16 residues. CDR1 is LNHNV and CDR2 is YYDKDF in the germline V gene (reference sequence). V was trimmed by 3 bases and J by 0 bases, leaving 12 bases between them.

The chain combines TRBV30 with TRBJ1-2; no reliable D call. Per the germline V gene, CDR1 is GTSNPN and CDR2 is SVGIG (reference sequence). V shed 4 bases and J shed 0 bases, with 6 bases lying between them. The CDR3 sequence is 12 residues long. The CDR3 sequence: CAWTGTNYGYTF. The CDR3 bases are TGTGCCTGGACAGGTACTAACTATGGCTACACCTTC.

The rearrangement joins TRBV15 to TRBJ2-1; perhaps TRBD1 as D (5 bases). The CDR3 has 16 amino acids. Germline loops: CDR1 LNHNV, CDR2 YYDKDF (reference sequence). V gave up 0 bases and J gave up 6 bases, with 15 bases separating them. The CDR3: CATSRDLGQGINEQFF. CDR3 bases: TGTGCCACCAGCAGAGACCTCGGGCAGGGTATCAATGAGCAGTTCTTC. Complete variable domain (other parts from reference TRBV15 and TRBJ2-1): DAMVIQNPRYQVTQFGKPVTLSCSQTLNHNVMYWYQQKSSQAPKLLFHYYDKDFNNEADTPDNFQSRRPNTSFCFLDIRSPGLGDTAMYLCATSRDLGQGINEQFFGPGTRLTVL.

The chain couples TRBV7-9 to TRBJ2-3; 7 positions match TRBD2. CDR3 length equals 16 residues. Germline assignment: CDR1 SEHNR and CDR2 FQNEAQ (reference sequence). Germline trimming cut 5 bases from V and 3 bases from J; bases unmatched to any gene: 11. CDR3 region: CASSPRAGERTDTQYF. CDR3 in DNA: TGTGCCAGCAGCCCAAGGGCGGGAGAAAGAACAGATACGCAGTATTTT.

This chain connects TRBV11-2 to TRBJ2-3; 12 bases map to TRBD2. The CDR3 consists of 16 residues. V lost 4 bases to trimming and J lost 1 base; unmatched junction nucleotides: 3. The germline CDR1 and CDR2 sequences are SGHAT and FQNNGV. The CDR3 loop reads CASSSLAGGGTDTQYF. For the CDR3, the DNA is TGTGCCAGCAGCTCACTAGCGGGAGGTGGCACAGATACGCAGTATTTT.